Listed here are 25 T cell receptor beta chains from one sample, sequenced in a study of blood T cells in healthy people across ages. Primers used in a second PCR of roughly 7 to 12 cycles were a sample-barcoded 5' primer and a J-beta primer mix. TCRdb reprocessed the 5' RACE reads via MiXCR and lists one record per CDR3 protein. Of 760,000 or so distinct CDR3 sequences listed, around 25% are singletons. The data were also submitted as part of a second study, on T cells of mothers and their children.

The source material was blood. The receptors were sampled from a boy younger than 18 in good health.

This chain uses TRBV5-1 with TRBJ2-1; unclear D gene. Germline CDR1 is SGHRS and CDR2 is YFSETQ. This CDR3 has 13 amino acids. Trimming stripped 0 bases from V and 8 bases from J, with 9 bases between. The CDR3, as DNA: TGCGCCAGCAGCTTGGAGGTCATGGATGAGCAGTTCTTC. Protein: CASSLEVMDEQFF.

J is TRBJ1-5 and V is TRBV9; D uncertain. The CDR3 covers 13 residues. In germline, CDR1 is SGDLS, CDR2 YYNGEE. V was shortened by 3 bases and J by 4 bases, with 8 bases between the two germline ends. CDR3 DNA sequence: TGTGCCAGCAGCGCAGATGGGAATCAGCCCCAGCATTTT. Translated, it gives CASSADGNQPQHF.

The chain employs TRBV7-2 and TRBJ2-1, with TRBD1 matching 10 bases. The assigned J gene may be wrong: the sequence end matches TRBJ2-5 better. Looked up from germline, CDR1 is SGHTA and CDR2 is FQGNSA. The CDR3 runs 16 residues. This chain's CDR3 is CASSSMSGTGVETQYF. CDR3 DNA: TGTGCCAGCAGCTCGATGAGCGGGACAGGGGTCGAGACCCAGTACTTC.

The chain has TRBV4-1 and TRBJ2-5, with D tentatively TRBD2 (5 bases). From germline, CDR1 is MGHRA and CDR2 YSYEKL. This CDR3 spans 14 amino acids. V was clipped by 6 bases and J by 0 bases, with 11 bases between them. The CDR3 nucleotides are TGCGCCAGCAGAGAAGTGACTAACCAAGAGACCCAGTACTTC. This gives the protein CASREVTNQETQYF.

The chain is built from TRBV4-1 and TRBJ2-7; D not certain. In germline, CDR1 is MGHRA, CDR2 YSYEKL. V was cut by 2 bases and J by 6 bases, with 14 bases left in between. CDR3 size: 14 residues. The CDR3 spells CASSQLRSSREQYF. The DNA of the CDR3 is TGCGCCAGCAGCCAACTCCGCAGTTCGCGCGAGCAGTACTTC.

CDR3 in amino acids: CASSLSGGALTDTQYF. The DNA of the CDR3 is TGTGCCAGCAGCTTAAGTGGGGGGGCTCTCACAGATACGCAGTATTTT. The chain links TRBV7-6 to TRBJ2-3, with D possibly TRBD2 on 7 matching bases. The germline CDR1 and CDR2 sequences are SGHVS and FNYEAQ. Trimming took off 2 bases at V and 2 bases at J, with 14 bases between the two ends. This CDR3 is built from 16 residues.

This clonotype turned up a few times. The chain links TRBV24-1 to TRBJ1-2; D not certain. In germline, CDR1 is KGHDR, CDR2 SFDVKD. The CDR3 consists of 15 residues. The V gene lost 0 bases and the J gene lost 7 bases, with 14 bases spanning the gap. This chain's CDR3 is CATSDLDRVILGYTF. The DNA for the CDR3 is TGTGCCACCAGTGATTTGGATAGGGTTATTCTTGGCTACACCTTC.

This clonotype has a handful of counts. The CDR3 sequence: CATSSEAGVGNEQFF. CDR3 nucleotides: TGTGCCACCAGCAGTGAGGCGGGAGTCGGAAATGAGCAGTTCTTC. The rearrangement links TRBV15 to TRBJ2-1; 7 nucleotides agree with TRBD2. Germline CDR1 LNHNV, CDR2 YYDKDF (reference sequence). The length of the CDR3 is 15 residues. V dropped 3 bases and J dropped 7; count of bases not matched to a gene: 9.

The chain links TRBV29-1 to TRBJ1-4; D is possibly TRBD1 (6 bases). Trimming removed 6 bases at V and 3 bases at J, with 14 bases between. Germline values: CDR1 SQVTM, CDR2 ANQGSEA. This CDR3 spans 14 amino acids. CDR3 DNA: TGCAGCGTGAAGGCCCGGGGGCCTAATGAAAAACTGTTTTTT. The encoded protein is CSVKARGPNEKLFF.

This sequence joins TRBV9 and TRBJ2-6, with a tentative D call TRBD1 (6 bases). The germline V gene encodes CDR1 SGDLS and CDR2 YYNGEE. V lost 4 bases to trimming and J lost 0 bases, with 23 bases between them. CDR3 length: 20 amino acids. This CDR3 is CASSPVPRQALGSGANVLTF. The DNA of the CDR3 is TGTGCCAGCAGCCCAGTCCCTCGACAGGCCCTGGGCTCTGGGGCCAACGTCCTGACTTTC. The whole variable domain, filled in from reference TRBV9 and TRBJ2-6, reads DSGVTQTPKHLITATGQRVTLRCSPRSGDLSVYWYQQSLDQGLQFLIQYYNGEERAKGNILERFSAQQFPDLHSELNLSSLELGDSALYFCASSPVPRQALGSGANVLTFGAGSRLTVL.

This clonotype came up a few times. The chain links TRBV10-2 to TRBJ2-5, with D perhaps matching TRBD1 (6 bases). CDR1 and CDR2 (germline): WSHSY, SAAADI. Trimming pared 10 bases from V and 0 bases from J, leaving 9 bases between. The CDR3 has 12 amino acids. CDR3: CATGQYQETQYF. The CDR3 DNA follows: TGCGCCACCGGACAGTACCAAGAGACCCAGTACTTC.

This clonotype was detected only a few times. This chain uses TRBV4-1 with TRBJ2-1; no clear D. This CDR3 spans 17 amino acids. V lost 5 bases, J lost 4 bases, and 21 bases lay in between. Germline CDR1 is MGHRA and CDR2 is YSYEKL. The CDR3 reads CASSIKLGTDSYNEQFF. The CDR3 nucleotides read TGCGCCAGCAGCATTAAGTTGGGAACAGACTCTTACAATGAGCAGTTCTTC.

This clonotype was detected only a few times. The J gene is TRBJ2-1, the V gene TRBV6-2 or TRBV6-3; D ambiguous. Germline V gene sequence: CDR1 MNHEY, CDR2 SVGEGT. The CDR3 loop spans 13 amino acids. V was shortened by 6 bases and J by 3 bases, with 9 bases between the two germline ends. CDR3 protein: CASSPLRYNEQFF. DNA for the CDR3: TGTGCCAGCAGCCCCCTCCGCTACAATGAGCAGTTCTTC.

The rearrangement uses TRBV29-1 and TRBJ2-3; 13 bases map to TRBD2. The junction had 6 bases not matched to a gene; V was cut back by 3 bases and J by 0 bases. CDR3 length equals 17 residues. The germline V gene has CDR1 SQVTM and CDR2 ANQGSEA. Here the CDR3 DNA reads TGCAGCGTTGATCCGGGACTAGCGGGATCAAGCACAGATACGCAGTATTTT. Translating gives CSVDPGLAGSSTDTQYF.

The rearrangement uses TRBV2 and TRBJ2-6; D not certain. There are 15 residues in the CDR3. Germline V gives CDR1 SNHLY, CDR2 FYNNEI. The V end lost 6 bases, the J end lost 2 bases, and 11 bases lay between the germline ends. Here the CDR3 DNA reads TGTGCCAGCAGAGAGACGGAAACTGGGGCCAACGTCCTGACTTTC. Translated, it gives CASRETETGANVLTF.

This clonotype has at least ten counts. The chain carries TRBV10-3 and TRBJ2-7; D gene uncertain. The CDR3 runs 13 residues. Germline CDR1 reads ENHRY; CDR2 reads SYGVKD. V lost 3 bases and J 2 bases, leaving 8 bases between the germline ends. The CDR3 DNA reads TGTGCCATCAGTGACCGAACCCCCTACGAGCAGTACTTC. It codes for CAISDRTPYEQYF.

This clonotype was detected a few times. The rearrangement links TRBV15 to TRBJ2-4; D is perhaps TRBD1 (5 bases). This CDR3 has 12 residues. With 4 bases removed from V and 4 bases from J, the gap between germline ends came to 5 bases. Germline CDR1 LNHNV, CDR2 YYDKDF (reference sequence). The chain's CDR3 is CATSKGKNIQYF. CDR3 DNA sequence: TGTGCCACCAGCAAGGGGAAAAACATTCAGTACTTC.

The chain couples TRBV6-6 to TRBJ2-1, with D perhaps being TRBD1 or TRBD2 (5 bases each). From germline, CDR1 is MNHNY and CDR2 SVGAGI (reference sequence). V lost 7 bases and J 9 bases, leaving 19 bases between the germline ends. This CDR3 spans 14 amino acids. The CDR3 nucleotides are TGTGCCAGCACCCCCAGGGTGGGGACGGGTGAGCAGTTCTTC. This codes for CASTPRVGTGEQFF.

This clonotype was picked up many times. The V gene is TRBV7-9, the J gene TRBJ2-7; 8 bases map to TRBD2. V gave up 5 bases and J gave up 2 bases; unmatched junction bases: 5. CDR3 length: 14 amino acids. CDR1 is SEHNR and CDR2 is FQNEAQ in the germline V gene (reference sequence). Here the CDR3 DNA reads TGTGCCAGCAGCCTGGGGGGACTAGCCTACGAGCAGTACTTC. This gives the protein CASSLGGLAYEQYF. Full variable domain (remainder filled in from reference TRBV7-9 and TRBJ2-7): DTGVSQNPRHKITKRGQNVTFRCDPISEHNRLYWYRQTLGQGPEFLTYFQNEAQLEKSRLLSDRFSAERPKGSFSTLEIQRTEQGDSAMYLCASSLGGLAYEQYFGPGTRLTVT.

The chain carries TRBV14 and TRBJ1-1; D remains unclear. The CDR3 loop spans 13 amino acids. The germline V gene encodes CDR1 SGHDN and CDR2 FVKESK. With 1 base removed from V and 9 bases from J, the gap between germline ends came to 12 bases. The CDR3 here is CASSQGPRLQAFF. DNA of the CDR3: TGTGCCAGCAGCCAAGGGCCAAGGCTACAAGCTTTCTTT.

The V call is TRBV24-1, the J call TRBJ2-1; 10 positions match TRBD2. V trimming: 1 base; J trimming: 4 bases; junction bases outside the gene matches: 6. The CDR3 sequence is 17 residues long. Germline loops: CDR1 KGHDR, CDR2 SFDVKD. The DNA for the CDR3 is TGTGCCACCAGTGATTTCCAGGCTAGCGGGAGTTACAATGAGCAGTTCTTC. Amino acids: CATSDFQASGSYNEQFF.

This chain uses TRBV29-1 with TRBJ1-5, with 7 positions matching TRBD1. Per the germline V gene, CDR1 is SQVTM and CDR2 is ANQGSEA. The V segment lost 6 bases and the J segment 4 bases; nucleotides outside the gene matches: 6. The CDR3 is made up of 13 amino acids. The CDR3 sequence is CSVAGQINQPQHF. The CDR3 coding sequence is TGCAGCGTAGCGGGACAGATAAATCAGCCCCAGCATTTT.

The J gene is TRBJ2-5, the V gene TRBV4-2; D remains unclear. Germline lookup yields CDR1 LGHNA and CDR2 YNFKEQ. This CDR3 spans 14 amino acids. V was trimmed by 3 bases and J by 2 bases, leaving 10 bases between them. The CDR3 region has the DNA TGTGCCAGCAGCCAGGAGTTGAATCAAGAGACCCAGTACTTC. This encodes CASSQELNQETQYF.

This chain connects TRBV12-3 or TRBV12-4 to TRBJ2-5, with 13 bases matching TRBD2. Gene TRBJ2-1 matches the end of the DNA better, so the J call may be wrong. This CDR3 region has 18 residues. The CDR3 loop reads CASSGLAGVIRTYNEQFF. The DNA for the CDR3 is TGTGCCAGCAGTGGACTAGCGGGAGTAATTAGGACCTACAATGAGCAGTTCTTC.

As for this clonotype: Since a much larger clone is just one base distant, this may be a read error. CDR3 bases: TGTGCCAGCAGCCAAGACTTCGAGCAGTACTTC. Its translation: CASSQDFEQYF. The J gene is TRBJ2-7, the V gene TRBV3-1; D unresolved. The CDR3 has 11 residues. V lost 0 bases, J lost 6 bases, and 3 bases lay in between. CDR1 is LGHDT and CDR2 is YNNKEL in the germline V gene (reference sequence).